Following are 8 T cell receptor beta chains from one sample sequenced in a study of beta chain features in type 1 diabetes. Study conclusions and caveats: Patients with Type 1 diabetes showed moderately but significantly shorter TCRB CDR3s in all four CD4+ subsets.

The authors reverse transcribed all of the isolated RNA, so sequencing captured expressed TCRB transcripts. The data were produced by immunoSEQ multiplex PCR, yet TCRdb's version contains in-frame clones alone and is incomplete. In the table there are more than 55,000 clones, around 53% of which are singletons. Their antigen targets remain unknown. The sample comprised Tregs from blood. The receptors shown here come from a middle-aged woman with type 1 diabetes.

The chain recombines TRBV4-1 with TRBJ2-5; 11 positions match TRBD1. The CDR3 sequence is 14 residues long. Losses at the gene ends were 4 bases for V and 3 bases for J; bases not matched to a gene: 1. Germline CDR1 reads MGHRA; CDR2 reads YSYEKL. CDR3 in DNA: TGCGCCAGCAGCCTGGGACAGGGGGAAGAGACCCAGTACTTC. Translation: CASSLGQGEETQYF.

The gene calls are TRBV5-1 and TRBJ2-5; D ambiguous. The V gene lost 4 bases and the J gene lost 1 base, with 5 bases spanning the gap. Germline V gene lookup returns CDR1 SGHRS and CDR2 YFSETQ. The CDR3 sequence is 12 residues long. The DNA for the CDR3 is TGCGCCAGCAGCGACACCCAAGAGACCCAGTACTTC. Translation gives CASSDTQETQYF.

CDR3 residues: CASSSKTLAGGGVPGELFF. CDR3 sequence (DNA): TGTGCCAGCAGTTCAAAGACTCTAGCGGGGGGTGGAGTACCCGGGGAGCTGTTTTTT. The chain joins TRBV7-3 to TRBJ2-2, with TRBD2 matching 11 bases. Germline-derived CDR1 and CDR2 are SGHTA and FQGTGA. The CDR3 length is 19 residues. J gave up 6 bases and V 6 bases, and 18 bases lay outside the gene matches.

This clone has more than one count but fewer than ten. This chain links TRBV6-4 with TRBJ2-1, with 11 bases matching TRBD2. Trimming removed 5 bases from V and 4 bases from J; junction bases left unmatched: 10. Germline V CDR1 and CDR2: MRHNA, SNTAGT. This CDR3 has 17 amino acids. As DNA, the CDR3 is TGTGCCAGCAGTTACGGGGCCGGGACTAGCGGTTACAATGAGCAGTTCTTC. Residues: CASSYGAGTSGYNEQFF.

This clone was recorded a few times. The chain uses TRBV7-8 and TRBJ2-7; D not certain. The CDR3 totals 11 residues. Germline V lookup: CDR1 SGHVS, CDR2 FQNEAQ. The CDR3 is CASSSTGVFTV. The CDR3 DNA sequence: TGTGCCAGCAGCTCCACCGGTGTCTTCACTGTC.

The V and J genes are TRBV15 and TRBJ2-2; D gene ambiguous. Trimming cost V 0 bases and J 5 bases, with 7 bases left between them. The CDR3 is made up of 14 amino acids. Looked up from germline, CDR1 is LNHNV and CDR2 is YYDKDF (reference sequence). CDR3 residues: CATSRDYGTGELFF. The DNA for the CDR3 is TGTGCCACCAGCAGAGATTACGGGACCGGGGAGCTGTTTTTT.

The CDR3 coding sequence is TGTGCCAGCAGTCCCGGAGGCTATGGCTACACCTTC. It encodes CASSPGGYGYTF. The rearrangement joins TRBV27 to TRBJ1-2; D is uncertain. This CDR3 comprises 12 residues. V lost 5 bases, J lost 4 bases, and 8 bases lay in between. Looked up from germline, CDR1 is MNHEY and CDR2 is SMNVEV (reference sequence).

J is TRBJ2-1 and V is TRBV20-1; 7 bases agree with TRBD2. The V and J ends lost 1 base and 12 bases, in that order; junction bases with no gene match: 3. This CDR3 contains 11 residues. Per germline, CDR1 DFQATT and CDR2 SNEGSKA (reference sequence). CDR3 coding DNA: TGCAGTGCTAGAGTGTGGGAGGGGCAGTTCTTC. It yields the protein CSARVWEGQFF.